This TCR beta chain originates from a study of blood T cells in healthy people across ages. Germline V gene data show CDR1 as SNHLY and CDR2 as FYNNEI. Trimming removed 9 bases at V and 5 bases at J, with 10 bases between. This CDR3 has 11 residues. This clonotype showed up just a few times. The antigen is undetermined. With a J-beta primer mix and a sample-barcoded 5' primer, a second PCR ran 7 to 11 cycles. TCRdb passed the 5' RACE reads through MiXCR, listing each CDR3 protein once. In the table there are 600,000 to 1,000,000 distinct CDR3 sequences, roughly 25% of which are singletons. Study observations and caveats: CMV infection status of these donors was not known. Older individuals had lower TCR beta diversity per million T cells (the decline was roughly linear).

Another study also made use of these data, one on T cells of mothers and their children. From that paper: The output of TCR recombination is shaped by thymic selection similarly in related and unrelated pairs.

This TCR came from a boy between 5 and 17 years old in good health. The V and J genes are TRBV2 and TRBJ2-5; D tentatively reads TRBD1 or TRBD2 (5 bases each). The sample was blood. In nucleotides, the CDR3 is TGTGCCAGGGGGGAGAGTGAGACCCAGTACTTC. Its translation: CARGESETQYF.